The sample holds one count of the clone carrying this T cell receptor (beta chain). This specimen belongs to a study of blood T cell repertoires in COVID-19. In the study overall: Samples taken during acute and convalescent COVID-19 were collected in the United States, Italy and Spain. T cells, B-cell-depleted T cells, or PBMCs supplied cDNA or gDNA.

CDR1 and CDR2 from the germline V gene are MNHEY and SVGAGI. The trim removed 9 bases at V and 5 bases at J, leaving 5 bases unmatched. This CDR3 has 12 amino acids. Methods used by the authors: From reference gene primer amplification, estimates of nucleated cell counts were derived. Generated by immunoSEQ multiplex PCR, the TCRdb table keeps only in-frame clones and is missing some. For V, J and clone size, that table is used; D and trimming come from the DNA. The sample carries roughly 100,000 clones, 70% to 90% recorded once. This clonotype was sampled from a man aged 50-59 years with active COVID-19. The rearrangement joins TRBV6-5 to TRBJ2-5, with TRBD1 identical over 8 bases. The sequenced material came from peripheral blood. CDR3 sequence: CARRRGLETQYF. CDR3 nucleotide sequence: TGTGCCAGGCGCAGGGGGCTGGAGACCCAGTACTTC.